This TCR beta chain originates from a study of T cell responses to AZD1222 COVID-19 vaccine. Germline CDR1 SGHDN, CDR2 FVKESK. The CDR3 loop spans 14 amino acids. The V and J ends lost 0 bases and 9 bases respectively, with 12 bases between them. Method: immunoSEQ multiplex PCR; TCRdb's copy keeps in-frame clones and lacks some. The sample shows just under 95,000 clones, approximately 90% of them seen only once. The chain recombines TRBV14 with TRBJ2-1, with unresolved D. The source was peripheral blood, collected on day 0 of AZD1222 vaccination. The TCR was taken from an adult in good health. The CDR3 loop reads CASSQDQPWGEQFF. The CDR3 DNA is TGTGCCAGCAGCCAAGATCAACCTTGGGGTGAGCAGTTCTTC.